Below, one T cell receptor (beta chain) is given with its context. As yet, its antigen is unknown. CDR1 is MDHEN and CDR2 is SYDVKM in the germline V gene. CDR3 length: 12 amino acids. V lost 10 bases and J lost 8; bases outside the gene matches: 6. This sample was taken from a study of T cell responses to AZD1222 COVID-19 vaccine. This table comes from immunoSEQ multiplex PCR, and its TCRdb copy is limited to in-frame clones, with some not included. The table lists 150,000 to 200,000 clones, 92% of them singletons. The study, taken as a whole, reports: Spike-wide coverage was observed for vaccine-associated CD4 TCRs, with dominant responses at 160-218 and 743-854.

Sequenced material: peripheral blood, taken 28 days after the second AZD1222 dose. The gene calls are TRBV28 and TRBJ1-4, with 8 positions matching TRBD1. The origin of this receptor is an adult who received the AZD1222 COVID-19 vaccine. In DNA, the CDR3 is TGTGCCACCGGGACAGGAAGAGAAAAACTGTTTTTT. It codes for CATGTGREKLFF.